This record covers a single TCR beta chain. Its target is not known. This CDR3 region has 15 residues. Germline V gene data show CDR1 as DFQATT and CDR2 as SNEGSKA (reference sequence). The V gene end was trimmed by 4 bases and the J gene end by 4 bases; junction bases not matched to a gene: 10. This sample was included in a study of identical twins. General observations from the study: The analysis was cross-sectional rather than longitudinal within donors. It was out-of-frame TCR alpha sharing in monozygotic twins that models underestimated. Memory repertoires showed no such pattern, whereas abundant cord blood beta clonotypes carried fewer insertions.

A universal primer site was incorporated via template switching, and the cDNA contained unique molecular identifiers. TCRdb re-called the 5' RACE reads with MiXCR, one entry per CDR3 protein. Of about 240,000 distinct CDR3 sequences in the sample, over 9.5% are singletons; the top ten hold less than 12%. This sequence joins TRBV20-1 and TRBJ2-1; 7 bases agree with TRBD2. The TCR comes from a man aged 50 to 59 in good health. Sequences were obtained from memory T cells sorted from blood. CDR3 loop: CSANSAGDGYNEQFF. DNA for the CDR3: TGCAGTGCTAACTCTGCGGGAGACGGTTACAATGAGCAGTTCTTC.